This T cell receptor beta chain was captured in a study of OX40 agonist ivuxolimab in advanced cancers. Overall study context: Patients were infused with ivuxolimab every 2 weeks at 0.01 to 10 mg/kg. Study-wide results and limits: It was also the case that some nonresponders had low normalized T-cell clonal expansion. Dose levels from 0.1 to 3.0 mg/kg saw CD4+ and CD8+ blood T cells expand clonally by week 6.

Deletions cut 6 bases from V and 0 bases from J, with 12 bases between. Germline CDR1 and CDR2: LNHDA and SQIVND (reference sequence). This CDR3 comprises 15 residues. Libraries were prepared by immunoSEQ multiplex PCR; TCRdb keeps only in-frame clonotypes and omits some of them. The profile shows about 31,000 clones, 75% to 90% of them singletons. As for this clone: Its antigen is unknown.

Autoimmune disease history or systemic immunosuppression was exclusionary. The chain couples TRBV19 to TRBJ2-1; D ambiguous. Here the sequenced sample was CD4+ or CD8+ T cells sorted from blood, taken in a trial of the OX40 agonist ivuxolimab. This clonotype was sampled from an adult with an advanced solid tumor such as melanoma, head and neck, liver or kidney cancer. CDR3 DNA sequence: TGTGCCAGTAGAATATCGGGTAGCTCCTACAATGAGCAGTTCTTC. Translating it yields CASRISGSSYNEQFF. Based on the CDR3 plus reference TRBV19 and TRBJ2-1, the full variable domain is DGGITQSPKYLFRKEGQNVTLSCEQNLNHDAMYWYRQDPGQGLRLIYYSQIVNDFQKGDIAEGYSVSREKKESFPLTVTSAQKNPTAFYLCASRISGSSYNEQFFGPGTRLTVL.